This T cell receptor (beta chain) appears in the sequencing data of a study of T cells after yellow fever vaccination. This CDR3 has 16 residues. V dropped 5 bases and J dropped 10 bases, with 29 bases sitting between them. Germline CDR1 is DFQATT and CDR2 is SNEGSKA (reference sequence). Via MiXCR, TCRdb re-called the 5' RACE reads, giving one row per CDR3 protein. The profile shows around 350,000 distinct CDR3 sequences, 6.2% of them singletons. The chain has TRBV20-1 and TRBJ2-5; D is uncertain. The origin of this receptor is a man aged 25-45 years who received the YFV17D yellow fever vaccine. This specimen was PBMCs, taken 5 days after the yellow fever booster vaccination. CDR3 region: CSAPLPSAELGNGQYF. The CDR3 nucleotides are TGCAGTGCTCCACTCCCCTCCGCGGAGCTTGGGAATGGCCAGTACTTC.